This T cell receptor beta chain was found in a study of vaccination effects on CD4 cells after COVID-19. Across the study: Median timing of post-vaccine samples was 72 days after the second dose. Study-wide results and limits: By a late point after vaccination, infection- and vaccine-induced clones had shrunk markedly through clonal contraction.

CDR1 SGHTA and CDR2 FQGTGA come from the germline V gene. V dropped 0 bases and J dropped 0 bases, with 6 bases sitting between them. CDR3 length: 16 residues. Under the ViraFEST assay, PBMC were stimulated with viral peptide pools so that antigen-specific CD4+ T cells expanded. Sequencing was performed afterwards. The authors isolated CD4+ T cells after around 10 days of culture. Each participant was administered two doses of either the BNT162b2 or the mRNA-1273 vaccine. Prior SARS-CoV-2 infection was absent in the vaccine recipients, as shown by negative nucleocapsid antibodies. In the cultures, half the medium was exchanged for IL-2 medium on days 3 and 7. On this clone itself: Its antigen is unidentified.

TCRdb's copy holds only in-frame clones and misses some; the assay was immunoSEQ multiplex PCR. The sample contains 65,000 to 75,000 clones, around 70% of which appear only once. Sequencing was performed on CD4+ T cells from PBMCs cultured with HCoV-229E spike peptides, taken after COVID-19 vaccination. The rearrangement uses TRBV7-3 and TRBJ2-6, with D unresolved. The source is a human donor who received a COVID-19 vaccine. CDR3 sequence: CASSLTGDSGANVLTF. The CDR3 region has the DNA TGTGCCAGCAGCTTAACAGGAGACTCTGGGGCCAACGTCCTGACTTTC. The full variable domain, with the rest looked up from reference TRBV7-3 and TRBJ2-6, is GAGVSQTPSNKVTEKGKYVELRCDPISGHTALYWYRQSLGQGPEFLIYFQGTGAADDSGLPNDRFFAVRPEGSVSTLKIQRTERGDSAVYLCASSLTGDSGANVLTFGAGSRLTVL.